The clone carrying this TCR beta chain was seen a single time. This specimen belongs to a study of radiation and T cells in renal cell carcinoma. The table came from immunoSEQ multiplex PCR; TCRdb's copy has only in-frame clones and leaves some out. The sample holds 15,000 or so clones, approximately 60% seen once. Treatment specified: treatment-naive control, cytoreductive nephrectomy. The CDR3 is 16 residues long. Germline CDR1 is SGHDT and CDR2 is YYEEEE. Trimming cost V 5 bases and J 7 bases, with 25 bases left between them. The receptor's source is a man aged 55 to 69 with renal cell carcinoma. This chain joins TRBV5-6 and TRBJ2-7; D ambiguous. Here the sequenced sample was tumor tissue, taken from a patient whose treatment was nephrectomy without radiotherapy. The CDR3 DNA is TGTGCCAGCAGTTCAGCTCGCCAGGCCGGAATGCGGGAGCAGTACTTC. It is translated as CASSSARQAGMREQYF.